The clone carrying this T cell receptor beta chain was observed many times. Its antigen is currently unknown. The sample is drawn from a study of neurological immune-mediated disorders. Findings and limits, study-wide: CDR3 amino acid sequences found in expanded clones were never shared across subjects, suggesting private repertoires in all groups. Patients with HTLV-1-associated myelopathy had the highest level of TCR clonal expansion, whereas patients with multiple sclerosis had the lowest level, falling beneath the level found in healthy controls.

5'RACE with 10-nucleotide random UMIs generated the cDNA. TCRdb re-called the 5' RACE reads through MiXCR, storing one row per CDR3 protein. The sample records 35,000 to 40,000 distinct CDR3 sequences, 9.5% to 13% being singletons. The cells used in sorted libraries, CD4+ or CD8+ T cells, numbered some 1 million. Looked up from germline, CDR1 is LNHDA and CDR2 is SQIVND (reference sequence). The J segment lost 8 bases and the V segment lost 5 bases, leaving 20 bases of the junction unmatched. The CDR3 contains 18 residues. The rearrangement joins TRBV19 to TRBJ1-2; 10 positions agree with TRBD1. The specimen was CD4+ T cells from blood. The receptor comes from a woman in her twenties or thirties with HTLV-1-associated myelopathy (HAM/TSP). CDR3 protein: CASSWGAGTGATARGYTF. The CDR3 coding sequence is TGTGCCAGTAGTTGGGGAGCCGGGACAGGGGCCACAGCACGCGGCTACACCTTC.